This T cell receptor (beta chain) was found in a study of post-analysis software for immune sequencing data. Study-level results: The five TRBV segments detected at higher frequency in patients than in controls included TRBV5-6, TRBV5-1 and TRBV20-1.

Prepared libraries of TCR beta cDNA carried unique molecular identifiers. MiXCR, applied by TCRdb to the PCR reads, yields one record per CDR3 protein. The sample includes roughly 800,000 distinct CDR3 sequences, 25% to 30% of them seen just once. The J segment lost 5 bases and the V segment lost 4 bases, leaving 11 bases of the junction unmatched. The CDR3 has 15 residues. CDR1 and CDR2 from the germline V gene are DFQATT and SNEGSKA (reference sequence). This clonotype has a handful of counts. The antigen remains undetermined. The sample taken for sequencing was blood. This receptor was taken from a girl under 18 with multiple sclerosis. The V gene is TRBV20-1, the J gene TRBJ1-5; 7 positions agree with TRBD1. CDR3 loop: CSATDREGMDQPQHF. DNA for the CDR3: TGCAGTGCTACAGACAGGGAAGGGATGGATCAGCCCCAGCATTTT.